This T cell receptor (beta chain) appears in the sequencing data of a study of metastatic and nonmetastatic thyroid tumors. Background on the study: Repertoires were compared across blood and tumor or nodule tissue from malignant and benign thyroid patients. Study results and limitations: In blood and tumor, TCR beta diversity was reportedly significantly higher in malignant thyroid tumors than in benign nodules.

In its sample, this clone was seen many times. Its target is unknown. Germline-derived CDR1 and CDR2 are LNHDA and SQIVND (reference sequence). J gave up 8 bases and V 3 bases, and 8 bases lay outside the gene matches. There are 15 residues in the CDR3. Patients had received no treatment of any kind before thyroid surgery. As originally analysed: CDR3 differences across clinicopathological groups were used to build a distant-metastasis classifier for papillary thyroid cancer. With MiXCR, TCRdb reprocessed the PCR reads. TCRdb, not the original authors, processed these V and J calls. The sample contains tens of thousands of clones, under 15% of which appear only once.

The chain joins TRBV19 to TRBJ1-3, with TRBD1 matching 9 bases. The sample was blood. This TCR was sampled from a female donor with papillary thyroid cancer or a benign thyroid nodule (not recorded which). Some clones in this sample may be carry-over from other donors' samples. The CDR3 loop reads CASSIGGQGFDTIYF. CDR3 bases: TGTGCCAGTAGTATCGGGGGACAGGGATTTGACACCATATATTTT.